Following are 15 T cell receptor beta chains from one sample sequenced in a study of blood T cell repertoires in COVID-19. TCRdb keeps only in-frame clones here, not all; method: immunoSEQ multiplex PCR. The data show 200,000 to 300,000 clones, 65% to 90% seen once. Sequencing used PBMCs or T cells enriched from blood (not recorded which). These receptors were collected from a woman between 50 and 59 years old with acute COVID-19.

This clone was picked up one time. The chain uses TRBV7-9 and TRBJ1-2; 9 bases line up with TRBD1. The CDR3 is made up of 15 amino acids. Trimming removed 1 base from V and 1 base from J; junction bases left unmatched: 1. Germline lookup yields CDR1 SEHNR and CDR2 FQNEAQ (reference sequence). The DNA of the CDR3 is TGTGCCAGCAGCTTAGGGGGACAGGGTAACTATGGCTACACCTTC. This codes for CASSLGGQGNYGYTF.

V gene TRBV5-1 combines with J gene TRBJ1-1; TRBD1 aligns across 8 bases. V shed 3 bases and J 1 base; nucleotides not matched to a gene: 11. CDR1 is SGHRS, CDR2 YFSETQ, per germline. This CDR3 comprises 17 residues. The CDR3 DNA is TGCGCCAGCAGCTCAGGACAGGGCGCGGGACAGAACACTGAAGCTTTCTTT. This gives the protein CASSSGQGAGQNTEAFF.

V usage is TRBV7-9 and J usage is TRBJ1-6; D possibly corresponds to TRBD1 (6 bases). CDR3 length: 13 amino acids. With 8 bases removed from V and 10 bases from J, the gap between germline ends came to 15 bases. Per the germline V gene, CDR1 is SEHNR and CDR2 is FQNEAQ (reference sequence). The CDR3 loop reads CASSQGRESPLHF. The CDR3 DNA reads as TGTGCCAGCTCTCAGGGGCGTGAGTCACCCCTCCACTTT.

This clone has a handful of counts. The CDR3 sequence is CASSLSILVKGNEQFF. CDR3 coding DNA: TGTGCCAGCAGTTTATCGATACTAGTGAAGGGCAATGAGCAGTTCTTC. This chain uses TRBV27 with TRBJ2-1; TRBD2 is a possible D gene (5 bases). This CDR3 spans 16 amino acids. Trimming pared 0 bases from V and 6 bases from J, leaving 15 bases between. From germline, CDR1 is MNHEY and CDR2 SMNVEV (reference sequence).

The rearrangement uses TRBV10-3 and TRBJ1-1, with TRBD1 as a possible D gene (6 bases). Trimming left V 6 bases short and J 0 bases short, with 8 bases between. The CDR3 runs 13 residues. The germline V gene encodes CDR1 ENHRY and CDR2 SYGVKD. CDR3 in DNA: TGTGCCATCAGAGGACAGCTGAACACTGAAGCTTTCTTT. As protein: CAIRGQLNTEAFF.

The chain combines TRBV24-1 with TRBJ2-5, with D possibly being TRBD2 (7 bases). Germline CDR1 reads KGHDR; CDR2 reads SFDVKD. The CDR3 runs to 13 residues. V was shortened by 9 bases and J by 5 bases, with 15 bases between the two germline ends. For the CDR3, the DNA is TGTGCCACCCAAGGGGGGGTTGGGGAGACCCAGTACTTC. Protein: CATQGGVGETQYF.

CDR3 sequence reads: CASSQDAGLNTGELFF. The CDR3 region has the DNA TGCGCCAGCAGCCAAGATGCGGGGCTCAACACCGGGGAGCTGTTTTTT. The chain uses TRBV4-3 and TRBJ2-2, with D possibly TRBD2 on 6 matching bases. V was cut by 0 bases and J by 2 bases, with 10 bases left in between. Germline V gives CDR1 LGHNA, CDR2 YSLEER. CDR3 length: 16 amino acids.

The rearrangement joins TRBV4-1 to TRBJ1-5; unclear D gene. CDR1 and CDR2 from the germline V gene are MGHRA and YSYEKL. Deletions cut 0 bases from V and 4 bases from J, with 13 bases between. The CDR3 totals 16 residues. The CDR3 loop is CASSQDPGNRNQPQHF. CDR3 sequence (DNA): TGCGCCAGCAGCCAAGATCCGGGGAATCGTAATCAGCCCCAGCATTTT.

This chain joins TRBV6-1 and TRBJ1-2; unclear D gene. The CDR3 is 15 residues long. Germline V gene data show CDR1 as MNHNS and CDR2 as SASEGT. Trimming stripped 2 bases from V and 6 bases from J, with 16 bases between. This chain's CDR3 is CASSENLLAGNGYTF. CDR3 coding DNA: TGTGCCAGCAGTGAAAATCTCCTCGCGGGTAATGGCTACACCTTC.

The rearrangement joins TRBV5-1 to TRBJ1-4; 8 bases fit TRBD1. Per germline, CDR1 SGHRS and CDR2 YFSETQ. The J segment lost 4 bases and the V segment lost 4 bases, leaving 9 bases of the junction unmatched. The CDR3 is 16 residues long. CDR3 bases: TGCGCCAGCAGCCGCAGGTTGACAGGGGATAATGAAAAACTGTTTTTT. Translation gives CASSRRLTGDNEKLFF.

This clone was observed a single time. V gene TRBV5-4 combines with J gene TRBJ1-3; maybe TRBD1 (5 bases). V was shortened by 0 bases and J by 3 bases, with 10 bases between the two germline ends. CDR3 length: 15 residues. Germline CDR1 and CDR2: SGHNT and YYREEE (reference sequence). This CDR3 reads CASSLAGRDGNTIYF. CDR3 nucleotides: TGTGCCAGCAGCTTGGCTGGCAGGGATGGAAACACCATATATTTT.

The CDR3 reads CAWSPDGTGELFF. CDR3 nucleotides: TGTGCCTGGAGTCCTGACGGGACCGGGGAGCTGTTTTTT. The chain employs TRBV30 and TRBJ2-2; D remains unclear. CDR1 and CDR2 (germline): GTSNPN, SVGIG (reference sequence). Trimming took 2 bases from V and 5 from J, leaving 9 bases between them. CDR3 length: 13 amino acids.

The rearrangement links TRBV30 to TRBJ1-2; a weak D match, TRBD1 (6 bases). The CDR3 loop spans 13 amino acids. Germline V gene sequence: CDR1 GTSNPN, CDR2 SVGIG (reference sequence). V lost 3 bases and J lost 7, with 15 bases in between. In nucleotides, the CDR3 is TGTGCCTGGAGAACAGGGACGGAGAGTGGCTACACCTTC. Its translation: CAWRTGTESGYTF.

The chain employs TRBV5-1 and TRBJ2-1, with 7 positions matching TRBD1. The CDR3 is made up of 15 amino acids. Germline values: CDR1 SGHRS, CDR2 YFSETQ. V lost 3 bases and J lost 4; bases outside the gene matches: 7. The CDR3 reads CASSSSGTDYNEQFF. In DNA form, the CDR3 reads TGCGCCAGCAGCTCCTCCGGGACAGATTACAATGAGCAGTTCTTC.

The chain carries TRBV5-1 and TRBJ2-7; D not certain. Trimming left V 0 bases short and J 3 bases short, with 13 bases between. Germline V lookup: CDR1 SGHRS, CDR2 YFSETQ. The CDR3 runs to 15 residues. CDR3 sequence reads: CASSLAEVPRYEQYF. Here the CDR3 DNA reads TGCGCCAGCAGCTTGGCCGAGGTACCACGCTACGAGCAGTACTTC.